This T cell receptor (beta chain) was identified during a study of CD39 and CD103 CD8 tumor-infiltrating T cells. Findings of the study overall: DP CD8 TILs seemed more oligoclonal than DN, SP and blood memory CD8. DN TIL clonotypes largely overlapped peripheral memory CD8 repertoires, unlike DP.

In its sample, this clone was seen a few times. What it binds is unknown. The CDR3 is made up of 14 amino acids. Germline assignment: CDR1 SGDLS and CDR2 YYNGEE. V was shortened by 3 bases and J by 8 bases, with 15 bases between the two germline ends. The repertoire was sequenced with immunoSEQ multiplex PCR; TCRdb's copy has only in-frame clones and lacks some. The data hold 2,000 to 2,500 clones, with under 85% observed a single time. This sequence was found in a human donor with head and neck squamous cell carcinoma. Sequencing was done on a sample of CD39- CD103- CD8+ T cells sorted from the tumor. Subset defined: CD103-CD39- double-negative CD45RA- CD8 T cells. The chain employs TRBV9 and TRBJ2-1; perhaps TRBD2 as D (5 bases). CDR3 protein: CASSARGLGDEQFF. DNA for the CDR3: TGTGCCAGCAGCGCCAGAGGACTCGGCGATGAGCAGTTCTTC.